This T cell receptor beta chain is drawn from a study of STAT5B mutations in CD4+ large granular lymphocyte leukemia. The assay was run at survey level. Produced via immunoSEQ multiplex PCR; TCRdb's table is partial and in-frame only. The repertoire has under 40,000 clones, around three quarters of them found once; the top ten carry around 2.1%. Whole-study findings and limits: Top patient clones used TRBV06 genes more often: 8/27 versus 2/35 in controls. CD4-sorted patient repertoires seemed more clonal than healthy CD4+ repertoires. Approximately 25% of private leukemic clonotypes occurred rarely in other patients' non-leukemic repertoires.

Germline lookup yields CDR1 SEHNR and CDR2 FQNEAQ (reference sequence). The J segment lost 2 bases and the V segment lost 4 bases, leaving 1 base of the junction unmatched. This CDR3 contains 13 residues. Points on this clone: Its antigen is unidentified.

This clonotype originated in a human donor in good health. This sequence joins TRBV7-9 and TRBJ2-5; TRBD1 aligns across 7 bases. Sequenced: CD4+ T cells from blood buffy coats. The CDR3: CASSSQGQETQYF. CDR3 nucleotide sequence: TGTGCCAGCAGCTCACAGGGGCAAGAGACCCAGTACTTC.